This TCR beta chain was observed in a study of cytomegalovirus exposure and HLA in healthy donors. The V end lost 5 bases, the J end lost 7 bases, and 25 bases lay between the germline ends. The germline V gene has CDR1 SGHRS and CDR2 YFSETQ. This CDR3 spans 17 amino acids. Primers included in the PCR were 60 Vbeta and 13 Jbeta primers. Method: immunoSEQ multiplex PCR; TCRdb's copy keeps in-frame clones and lacks some. The sample lists around 300,000 clones, roughly 86% occurring once. This clone was recorded once. The clonotype was recovered from a woman in her forties in good health and CMV-seropositive. The chain recombines TRBV5-1 with TRBJ2-1; a possible D gene is TRBD1 (6 bases). The specimen sequenced was PBMCs. The CDR3 nucleotides are TGCGCCAGCAGTTATAGCCGGGACAACAGCCTTAGGAATGAGCAGTTCTTC. Translation gives CASSYSRDNSLRNEQFF. Full variable domain (rest looked up from reference TRBV5-1 and TRBJ2-1): KAGVTQTPRYLIKTRGQQVTLSCSPISGHRSVSWYQQTPGQGLQFLFEYFSETQRNKGNFPGRFSGRQFSNSRSEMNVSTLELGDSALYLCASSYSRDNSLRNEQFFGPGTRLTVL.